A single sample is the source of the 3 T cell receptor beta chains below, sequenced in a study of blood T cell repertoires in COVID-19. Clones were read by immunoSEQ multiplex PCR, and TCRdb kept only the in-frame ones, dropping some. The data contain hundreds of thousands of clones, around 90% of them singletons. Sequencing was done on a sample of PBMCs or T cells enriched from blood (not recorded which). These receptors all stem from a man in his fifties or sixties who had recovered from COVID-19.

This sequence joins TRBV6-5 and TRBJ2-7, with no clear D. Germline lookup yields CDR1 MNHEY and CDR2 SVGAGI. The CDR3 runs 12 residues. Trimming removed 7 bases at V and 0 bases at J, with 7 bases between. CDR3 DNA: TGTGCCAGCACAGTTACCTCCTACGAGCAGTACTTC. Protein sequence: CASTVTSYEQYF.

The chain couples TRBV30 to TRBJ1-2; D perhaps matches TRBD1 (6 bases). This CDR3 has 13 residues. V lost 6 bases and J lost 3, with 14 bases in between. Germline V gene lookup returns CDR1 GTSNPN and CDR2 SVGIG (reference sequence). CDR3 sequence (DNA): TGTGCCTGCAGGCGCGGGGGCGACTATGGCTACACCTTC. Translating it yields CACRRGGDYGYTF. Drawing the rest from reference TRBV30 and TRBJ1-2, the complete variable domain is SQTIHQWPATLVQPVGSPLSLECTVEGTSNPNLYWYRQAAGRGLQLLFYSVGIGQISSEVPQNLSASRPQDRQFILSSKKLLLSDSGFYLCACRRGGDYGYTFGSGTRLTVV.

The rearrangement joins TRBV30 to TRBJ1-1, with D perhaps TRBD1 (5 bases). V shed 0 bases and J shed 4 bases, with 12 bases lying between them. This CDR3 is built from 14 residues. Germline V gives CDR1 GTSNPN, CDR2 SVGIG (reference sequence). CDR3 amino acids: CAWSVLQGRTEAFF. CDR3 coding DNA: TGTGCCTGGAGTGTCCTTCAGGGCCGCACTGAAGCTTTCTTT.